One sample yielded the 19 T cell receptor beta chains listed below, sequenced in a study of cytomegalovirus exposure and HLA in healthy donors. Amplification used 60 Vbeta primers and 13 Jbeta primers. Measured with immunoSEQ multiplex PCR; TCRdb has only the in-frame clones, and not every one. The repertoire holds 170,000 or so clones, with around three quarters as singletons. Source material: PBMCs. The receptor set was obtained from a boy aged 5-17 years in good health and CMV-seronegative.

This chain's CDR3 is CASSFDRGAGEAFF. The CDR3 region has the DNA TGTGCCAGCAGTTTTGACAGGGGTGCAGGTGAAGCTTTCTTT. The V gene is TRBV5-4, the J gene TRBJ1-1; 8 nucleotides agree with TRBD1. The germline CDR1 and CDR2 sequences are SGHNT and YYREEE (reference sequence). The CDR3 has 14 amino acids. Trimming took 5 bases from V and 7 from J; bases not matched to a gene: 10.

The chain couples TRBV15 to TRBJ2-5, with D possibly matching TRBD1 (6 bases). V lost 0 bases, J lost 7 bases, and 18 bases lay in between. Germline V gives CDR1 LNHNV, CDR2 YYDKDF (reference sequence). This CDR3 contains 16 residues. CDR3 residues: CATSRDSPQGRGTQYF. DNA for the CDR3: TGTGCCACCAGCAGAGACTCCCCACAGGGAAGGGGGACCCAGTACTTC. The variable domain in full, completed from reference TRBV15 and TRBJ2-5, reads DAMVIQNPRYQVTQFGKPVTLSCSQTLNHNVMYWYQQKSSQAPKLLFHYYDKDFNNEADTPDNFQSRRPNTSFCFLDIRSPGLGDTAMYLCATSRDSPQGRGTQYFGPGTRLLVL.

The chain couples TRBV27 to TRBJ1-1; D unresolved. This CDR3 comprises 14 residues. Trimming took off 3 bases at V and 0 bases at J, with 8 bases between the two ends. Germline V CDR1 and CDR2: MNHEY, SMNVEV (reference sequence). CDR3 bases: TGTGCCAGCAGTTTTCGGTTACTGAACACTGAAGCTTTCTTT. Its translation is CASSFRLLNTEAFF.

The V gene is TRBV9, the J gene TRBJ1-3, with D unclear. This CDR3 comprises 15 residues. V was pared by 0 bases and J by 2 bases, with 9 bases between. Germline V gene lookup returns CDR1 SGDLS and CDR2 YYNGEE. The CDR3 here is CASSVALAAGNTIYF. The CDR3 DNA follows: TGTGCCAGCAGCGTAGCTTTGGCAGCTGGAAACACCATATATTTT.

In its sample, this clone was seen once. The rearrangement uses TRBV9 and TRBJ1-5, with 7 bases that match TRBD1. J lost 7 bases, V lost 2 bases, and 6 bases had no gene match. The germline gives CDR1 SGDLS, CDR2 YYNGEE. The CDR3 is made up of 14 amino acids. The chain's CDR3 is CASSVGTAGQPQHF. In DNA, the CDR3 is TGTGCCAGCAGCGTGGGGACAGCTGGACAGCCCCAGCATTTT.

This chain joins TRBV4-1 and TRBJ1-5; D gene uncertain. The V gene lost 2 bases and the J gene lost 2 bases, with 13 bases spanning the gap. There are 16 residues in the CDR3. CDR1 MGHRA and CDR2 YSYEKL come from the germline V gene. The CDR3 DNA reads as TGCGCCAGCAGCCAAATTGGGAGGGATGGCAATCAGCCCCAGCATTTT. Translating it yields CASSQIGRDGNQPQHF.

This chain links TRBV15 with TRBJ2-6; the D gene is possibly TRBD2 (6 bases). The CDR3 runs to 13 residues. V shed 9 bases and J shed 0 bases, with 6 bases lying between them. Germline CDR1 LNHNV, CDR2 YYDKDF (reference sequence). The CDR3 protein is CATAGSGANVLTF. CDR3 sequence (DNA): TGTGCCACAGCGGGCTCTGGGGCCAACGTCCTGACTTTC.

The rearrangement joins TRBV7-9 to TRBJ2-5; D might be TRBD2 (5 bases). V lost 4 bases to trimming and J lost 5 bases, with 17 bases between them. The CDR3 runs 15 residues. The germline V gene encodes CDR1 SEHNR and CDR2 FQNEAQ (reference sequence). In DNA form, the CDR3 reads TGTGCCAGCAGCTCCTCAACTAGTAATCAGGAGACCCAGTACTTC. Its translation: CASSSSTSNQETQYF. The complete variable domain, with remaining parts taken from reference TRBV7-9 and TRBJ2-5, reads DTGVSQNPRHKITKRGQNVTFRCDPISEHNRLYWYRQTLGQGPEFLTYFQNEAQLEKSRLLSDRFSAERPKGSFSTLEIQRTEQGDSAMYLCASSSSTSNQETQYFGPGTRLLVL.

The table lists this clone with a few counts. The chain uses TRBV9 and TRBJ1-1; D gene unclear. The V end lost 0 bases, the J end lost 4 bases, and 7 bases lay between the germline ends. The germline V gene encodes CDR1 SGDLS and CDR2 YYNGEE. The CDR3 loop spans 13 amino acids. The CDR3 sequence is CASSVAEGTEAFF. CDR3 nucleotides: TGTGCCAGCAGCGTAGCTGAGGGCACTGAAGCTTTCTTT.

V and J are TRBV4-3 and TRBJ1-2, with D maybe TRBD1 (6 bases). V was clipped by 4 bases and J by 8 bases, with 17 bases between them. Per germline, CDR1 LGHNA and CDR2 YSLEER. This CDR3 spans 14 amino acids. CDR3 in amino acids: CASSPPGIQGGYTF. The CDR3 nucleotides read TGCGCCAGCAGCCCCCCCGGTATACAGGGCGGCTACACCTTC.

The rearrangement uses TRBV4-2 and TRBJ1-2; 8 nucleotides align to TRBD1. The CDR3 has 15 amino acids. Germline V gene lookup returns CDR1 LGHNA and CDR2 YNFKEQ. J gave up 3 bases and V 1 base, and 4 bases lay outside the gene matches. CDR3 DNA sequence: TGTGCCAGCAGCCAAGGAGGACAGGGAGACTATGGCTACACCTTC. It translates to CASSQGGQGDYGYTF.

This clone appeared a single time. The V call is TRBV7-2, the J call TRBJ1-2; 7 nucleotides match TRBD1. CDR3 length equals 15 residues. The V and J ends lost 1 base and 3 bases, in that order; junction bases with no gene match: 5. Germline-derived CDR1 and CDR2 are SGHTA and FQGNSA. The CDR3 sequence: CASSLVSGQDYGYTF. Here the CDR3 DNA reads TGTGCCAGCAGCTTAGTCAGTGGACAGGACTATGGCTACACCTTC.

The chain employs TRBV25-1 and TRBJ2-7; maybe TRBD2 (6 bases). This CDR3 spans 13 amino acids. Germline V gene data show CDR1 as MGHDK and CDR2 as SYGVNS. V lost 0 bases, J lost 5 bases, and 8 bases lay in between. The CDR3 nucleotides read TGTGCCAGCAGTGAATATGGGAGGAACGAGCAGTACTTC. Protein: CASSEYGRNEQYF.

The chain links TRBV27 to TRBJ1-4; D perhaps matches TRBD1 (5 bases). The CDR3 consists of 12 residues. Germline loops: CDR1 MNHEY, CDR2 SMNVEV (reference sequence). V lost 8 bases to trimming and J lost 8 bases, with 12 bases between them. CDR3: CASSNGGEKLFF. The CDR3 coding sequence is TGTGCCAGCTCAAACGGGGGAGAAAAACTGTTTTTT.

The chain has TRBV6-4 and TRBJ1-5; the match to TRBD1 covers 7 bases. The germline gives CDR1 MRHNA, CDR2 SNTAGT. Trimming removed 0 bases from V and 0 bases from J; junction bases left unmatched: 5. CDR3 length: 17 amino acids. Written as DNA, the CDR3 is TGTGCCAGCAGTGACTCTGGGACAGAGTATAGCAATCAGCCCCAGCATTTT. This gives the protein CASSDSGTEYSNQPQHF.

The chain uses TRBV11-2 and TRBJ1-3; D perhaps matches TRBD1 (5 bases). Trimming removed 6 bases from V and 2 bases from J, with 17 bases in between. The germline V gene encodes CDR1 SGHAT and CDR2 FQNNGV. This CDR3 is 16 amino acids long. The CDR3 coding sequence is TGTGCCAGCAGGCCGATTGGGGGGAATCCTGGAAACACCATATATTTT. Its protein product is CASRPIGGNPGNTIYF.

This clone was counted a single time. The gene calls are TRBV23-1 and TRBJ1-4; 8 bases match TRBD1. TRBV23-1 falls under the ORF class, with uncertain function. The length of the CDR3 is 14 residues. J gave up 7 bases and V 3 bases, and 4 bases lay outside the gene matches. CDR3 amino acids: CASSHAGQAEKLFF. CDR3 DNA: TGCGCCAGCAGTCACGCGGGACAGGCTGAAAAACTGTTTTTT.

A note on this clone: At one end, the junction sequence differs from germline, possibly due to a read error. The DNA of the CDR3 is TGTGCCAGCACCCATCTGATTTGGCCCCAGGCGCTCTTT. It is translated as CASTHLIWPQALF. The chain couples TRBV7-9 to TRBJ1-1; D gene ambiguous. Germline V gives CDR1 SEHNR, CDR2 FQNEAQ (reference sequence). This CDR3 region has 13 residues. Together with reference TRBV7-9 and TRBJ1-1, the CDR3 gives the full variable domain: DTGVSQNPRHKITKRGQNVTFRCDPISEHNRLYWYRQTLGQGPEFLTYFQNEAQLEKSRLLSDRFSAERPKGSFSTLEIQRTEQGDSAMYLCASTHLIWPQALFGQGTRLTVV.

This clone has only one observation. The chain has TRBV13 and TRBJ1-2; 7 bases are shared with TRBD1. Germline lookup yields CDR1 PRHDT and CDR2 FYEKMQ (reference sequence). V lost 0 bases and J lost 6; bases outside the gene matches: 10. CDR3 length equals 16 residues. CDR3 loop: CASSLGARGPKNGYTF. The CDR3 coding sequence is TGTGCCAGCAGCTTAGGAGCGAGGGGGCCTAAAAATGGCTACACCTTC.